This T cell receptor beta chain stems from a study of T cells after yellow fever vaccination. This clonotype was detected ten times or more. Study-wide results and caveats: Post-booster repertoires contained most primary-vaccination clones again (96% CD4, roughly 91% CD8). Almost all vaccine-responding clonotypes escaped detection in sorted memory subsets on day 0.

5'RACE template switching added a universal primer site and UMIs to TCR cDNA. TCRdb passed the 5' RACE reads through MiXCR, listing each CDR3 protein once. The table records 4,500 to 6,500 distinct CDR3 sequences, about 6% of them present only once. The sequences come from PBMCs, either bulk or a sorted T-cell subset (CD4+, CD8+, memory, or dextramer-sorted; not recorded which), collected approximately 16 days after the first yellow fever vaccination. The receptor's source is a man between 18 and 29 years old who received the YFV17D yellow fever vaccine.

This CDR3 is CASSPPGLAGTGELFF. The CDR3, as DNA: TGTGCCAGCTCACCGCCGGGACTAGCGGGCACCGGGGAGCTGTTTTTT. This chain uses TRBV18 with TRBJ2-2, with 12 bases matching TRBD2. The germline V gene encodes CDR1 KGHSH and CDR2 LQKENI. This CDR3 is 16 amino acids long. The junction had 3 bases not matched to a gene; V was cut back by 3 bases and J by 4 bases.